These T cell receptor beta chains were read from a single sample in a study of blood T cell repertoires in COVID-19. Produced via immunoSEQ multiplex PCR; TCRdb's table is partial and in-frame only. The table has some 300,000 clones, roughly 90% seen once; the top ten hold around 3.9%. Sequenced input: PBMCs or T cells enriched from blood (not recorded which). The receptors derive from a woman aged 25 to 39 who had been exposed to COVID-19. CDR3s include the opening cysteine and the closing phenylalanine or tryptophan. Fields, in order: clone size, D gene, V gene, J gene, CDR3 protein, CDR3 DNA. A D gene is named only where the DNA matches it firmly. Where a row states a size, it is once, few, many or the class of an expanded clone; other rows omit it.

abundance: .; d_gene: TRBD2; v_gene: TRBV7-6; j_gene: TRBJ2-3; CDR3aa: CASSVGTSGGTDTQYF; CDR3nt: TGTGCCAGCAGCGTCGGGACTAGCGGGGGCACAGATACGCAGTATTTT
abundance: .; d_gene: TRBD1; v_gene: TRBV7-8; j_gene: TRBJ1-5; CDR3aa: CASSLAPRGRDSNQPQHF; CDR3nt: TGTGCCAGCAGCTTAGCGCCCAGGGGGAGAGATAGCAATCAGCCCCAGCATTTT
abundance: many; d_gene: .; v_gene: TRBV9; j_gene: TRBJ2-1; CDR3aa: CASSVDSGRSYNEQFF; CDR3nt: TGTGCCAGCAGCGTAGACTCAGGCCGCTCCTACAATGAGCAGTTCTTC
abundance: .; d_gene: .; v_gene: TRBV5-1; j_gene: TRBJ2-7; CDR3aa: CASSSSRLNPYEQYF; CDR3nt: TGCGCCAGCAGCTCCTCCAGACTGAATCCCTACGAGCAGTACTTC
abundance: .; d_gene: .; v_gene: TRBV5-1; j_gene: TRBJ1-1; CDR3aa: CASSSPGNTEAFF; CDR3nt: TGCGCCAGCAGCTCGCCGGGGAACACTGAAGCTTTCTTT
abundance: .; d_gene: TRBD1; v_gene: TRBV9; j_gene: TRBJ1-1; CDR3aa: CASSVMGAGGHTEAFF; CDR3nt: TGTGCCAGCAGCGTAATGGGGGCAGGGGGCCACACTGAAGCTTTCTTT
abundance: .; d_gene: .; v_gene: TRBV10-2; j_gene: TRBJ1-5; CDR3aa: CASSAFGQNQPQHF; CDR3nt: TGCGCCAGCAGCGCCTTCGGACAGAATCAGCCCCAGCATTTT
abundance: .; d_gene: .; v_gene: TRBV27; j_gene: TRBJ2-7; CDR3aa: CASSLSLQPGTYEQYF; CDR3nt: TGTGCCAGCAGTTTATCCCTACAACCGGGGACCTACGAGCAGTACTTC
abundance: .; d_gene: .; v_gene: TRBV4-3; j_gene: TRBJ1-4; CDR3aa: CASSQSPTGNEKLFF; CDR3nt: TGCGCCAGCAGCCAATCTCCAACAGGGAACGAAAAACTGTTTTTT
abundance: .; d_gene: TRBD1; v_gene: TRBV5-1; j_gene: TRBJ2-1; CDR3aa: CASSRQQGGEQFF; CDR3nt: TGCGCCAGCAGCAGACAACAGGGGGGTGAGCAGTTCTTC
abundance: .; d_gene: .; v_gene: TRBV7-9; j_gene: TRBJ2-6; CDR3aa: CASALVAGHSGANVLTF; CDR3nt: TGTGCCAGCGCCCTAGTCGCAGGACACTCTGGGGCCAACGTCCTGACTTTC
abundance: .; d_gene: .; v_gene: TRBV13; j_gene: TRBJ2-3; CDR3aa: CASSLTGHITDTQYF; CDR3nt: TGTGCCAGCAGCTTAACGGGACACATCACAGATACGCAGTATTTT
abundance: .; d_gene: TRBD1; v_gene: TRBV5-1; j_gene: TRBJ2-4; CDR3aa: CASSTQGDPVNIQYF; CDR3nt: TGCGCCAGCAGCACACAGGGGGATCCAGTCAACATTCAGTACTTC
abundance: .; d_gene: .; v_gene: TRBV12-3/TRBV12-4; j_gene: TRBJ1-5; CDR3aa: CASSDRSNQPQHF; CDR3nt: TGTGCCAGCAGCGACAGATCTAATCAGCCCCAGCATTTT
abundance: .; d_gene: TRBD1; v_gene: TRBV19; j_gene: TRBJ1-2; CDR3aa: CASEEGQGAGYGYTF; CDR3nt: TGTGCCAGTGAGGAAGGGCAGGGGGCCGGCTATGGCTACACCTTC
abundance: .; d_gene: .; v_gene: TRBV7-9; j_gene: TRBJ2-7; CDR3aa: CASRSTDYEQYF; CDR3nt: TGTGCCAGCAGGTCCACAGATTACGAGCAGTACTTC
abundance: .; d_gene: .; v_gene: TRBV10-3; j_gene: TRBJ1-4; CDR3aa: CAISESIPQRPNEKLFF; CDR3nt: TGTGCCATCAGTGAGTCGATACCACAGAGACCGAATGAAAAACTGTTTTTT
abundance: .; d_gene: .; v_gene: TRBV4-1; j_gene: TRBJ2-3; CDR3aa: CASSPRGQSRREALTPKDTQYF; CDR3nt: TGCGCCAGCAGCCCCAGGGGCCAGAGTCGAAGAGAGGCACTCACCCCGAAAGATACGCAGTATTTT
abundance: .; d_gene: .; v_gene: TRBV3-1/TRBV3-2; j_gene: TRBJ1-2; CDR3aa: CASSYLRGTANYGYTF; CDR3nt: TGTGCCAGCAGCTATCTCAGGGGCACAGCTAACTATGGCTACACCTTC
abundance: .; d_gene: .; v_gene: TRBV7-2; j_gene: TRBJ1-6; CDR3aa: CASSLVNRYNSPLHF; CDR3nt: TGTGCCAGCAGCTTAGTGAATCGGTATAATTCACCCCTCCACTTT
abundance: many; d_gene: TRBD1; v_gene: TRBV4-1; j_gene: TRBJ1-2; CDR3aa: CASSQATGTDGYTF; CDR3nt: TGCGCCAGCAGCCAAGCAACCGGGACAGATGGCTACACCTTC
abundance: once; d_gene: .; v_gene: TRBV7-9; j_gene: TRBJ2-5; CDR3aa: CASSLVGSEAQYF; CDR3nt: TGTGCCAGCAGCTTAGTCGGCTCTGAGGCCCAGTACTTC
abundance: .; d_gene: .; v_gene: TRBV6-2/TRBV6-3; j_gene: TRBJ2-7; CDR3aa: CASSYSTTGTPYF; CDR3nt: TGTGCCAGCAGTTACTCCACTACCGGGACACCCTACTTC
abundance: .; d_gene: .; v_gene: TRBV5-1; j_gene: TRBJ1-2; CDR3aa: CASSLRGFDGYTF; CDR3nt: TGCGCCAGCAGCTTACGGGGATTCGATGGCTACACCTTC
abundance: .; d_gene: TRBD1; v_gene: TRBV4-2; j_gene: TRBJ1-5; CDR3aa: CASSQPGGGGNQPQHF; CDR3nt: TGTGCCAGCAGCCAACCAGGGGGTGGTGGCAATCAGCCCCAGCATTTT
abundance: .; d_gene: .; v_gene: TRBV2; j_gene: TRBJ1-6; CDR3aa: CASIPAGVSYSPLHF; CDR3nt: TGTGCCAGCATCCCGGCAGGGGTTTCTTATTCACCCCTCCACTTT
abundance: once; d_gene: TRBD1; v_gene: TRBV13; j_gene: TRBJ1-1; CDR3aa: CASSLDFWTGRLSEAFF; CDR3nt: TGTGCCAGCAGCTTAGATTTTTGGACAGGGAGGTTATCTGAAGCTTTCTTT
abundance: .; d_gene: TRBD1; v_gene: TRBV24-1; j_gene: TRBJ2-2; CDR3aa: CATSDPGQGNTGELFF; CDR3nt: TGTGCCACCAGTGACCCGGGACAGGGGAACACCGGGGAGCTGTTTTTT
abundance: .; d_gene: .; v_gene: TRBV5-6; j_gene: TRBJ1-3; CDR3aa: CASSFSGSGNTIYF; CDR3nt: TGTGCCAGCAGCTTCTCGGGGAGTGGAAACACCATATATTTT
abundance: .; d_gene: TRBD2; v_gene: TRBV10-3; j_gene: TRBJ2-1; CDR3aa: CAITLADGNEQFF; CDR3nt: TGTGCCATCACCCTAGCGGACGGAAATGAGCAGTTCTTC
abundance: .; d_gene: TRBD1; v_gene: TRBV10-3; j_gene: TRBJ1-1; CDR3aa: CAISRTGEYTEAFF; CDR3nt: TGTGCCATCAGTAGGACAGGGGAATACACTGAAGCTTTCTTT
abundance: .; d_gene: .; v_gene: TRBV4-1; j_gene: TRBJ1-6; CDR3aa: CASSLKPSSYNSPLHF; CDR3nt: TGCGCCAGCAGCCTTAAGCCGAGCTCCTATAATTCACCCCTCCACTTT
abundance: .; d_gene: .; v_gene: TRBV27; j_gene: TRBJ1-5; CDR3aa: CASSTGQSRGPQHF; CDR3nt: TGTGCCAGCAGTACAGGACAGAGCCGAGGACCCCAGCATTTT
abundance: once; d_gene: TRBD2; v_gene: TRBV3-1/TRBV3-2; j_gene: TRBJ2-5; CDR3aa: CASSHPGTSAQETQYF; CDR3nt: TGTGCCAGCAGCCATCCCGGGACTAGCGCTCAAGAGACCCAGTACTTC
abundance: once; d_gene: .; v_gene: TRBV27; j_gene: TRBJ1-2; CDR3aa: CASLPLGGYGYTF; CDR3nt: TGTGCCAGTCTCCCTTTAGGGGGCTATGGCTACACCTTC
abundance: .; d_gene: .; v_gene: TRBV7-9; j_gene: TRBJ1-1; CDR3aa: CASSYQVGAFF; CDR3nt: TGTGCCAGCAGTTATCAGGTGGGAGCTTTCTTT
abundance: .; d_gene: .; v_gene: TRBV7-2; j_gene: TRBJ2-5; CDR3aa: CASSLSREETQYF; CDR3nt: TGTGCCAGCAGCTTATCACGCGAAGAGACCCAGTACTTC
abundance: .; d_gene: .; v_gene: TRBV21-1; j_gene: TRBJ2-3; CDR3aa: CASSKDRVTSGDTDTQYF; CDR3nt: TGTGCCAGCAGCAAAGATCGGGTAACTAGCGGGGACACAGATACGCAGTATTTT
abundance: .; d_gene: TRBD1; v_gene: TRBV9; j_gene: TRBJ1-5; CDR3aa: CASSVDGTGNQPQHF; CDR3nt: TGTGCCAGCAGCGTAGACGGGACAGGGAATCAGCCCCAGCATTTT
abundance: .; d_gene: TRBD1; v_gene: TRBV18; j_gene: TRBJ2-7; CDR3aa: CASSPTGTGGEQYF; CDR3nt: TGTGCCAGCTCACCAACCGGGACAGGGGGAGAGCAGTACTTC
abundance: .; d_gene: .; v_gene: TRBV11-2; j_gene: TRBJ2-2; CDR3aa: CASSLKAGNTGELFF; CDR3nt: TGTGCCAGCAGCTTGAAAGCGGGGAACACCGGGGAGCTGTTTTTT
abundance: .; d_gene: TRBD1; v_gene: TRBV2; j_gene: TRBJ2-3; CDR3aa: CASSEGVPGQGTHTQYF; CDR3nt: TGTGCCAGCAGTGAGGGGGTGCCGGGACAGGGGACACATACGCAGTATTTT
abundance: .; d_gene: .; v_gene: TRBV3-1/TRBV3-2; j_gene: TRBJ1-2; CDR3aa: CASSQDSGGYGYTF; CDR3nt: TGTGCCAGCAGCCAAGATTCCGGGGGCTATGGCTACACCTTC
abundance: .; d_gene: TRBD1; v_gene: TRBV29-1; j_gene: TRBJ1-1; CDR3aa: CSVAPRGVGTEAFF; CDR3nt: TGCAGCGTTGCTCCCAGGGGGGTAGGGACTGAAGCTTTCTTT
abundance: .; d_gene: .; v_gene: TRBV4-1; j_gene: TRBJ1-2; CDR3aa: CASSQDRRVNYGYTF; CDR3nt: TGCGCCAGCAGCCAAGATCGCAGGGTTAACTATGGCTACACCTTC
abundance: .; d_gene: .; v_gene: TRBV5-4; j_gene: TRBJ2-7; CDR3aa: CASARQTSAEQYF; CDR3nt: TGTGCCAGCGCGCGACAAACCTCCGCCGAGCAGTACTTC
abundance: .; d_gene: .; v_gene: TRBV11-3; j_gene: TRBJ2-5; CDR3aa: CASSPRTEWKTQYF; CDR3nt: TGTGCCAGCAGCCCCCGGACAGAGTGGAAGACCCAGTACTTC
abundance: .; d_gene: .; v_gene: TRBV19; j_gene: TRBJ1-2; CDR3aa: CASRSYGYTF; CDR3nt: TGTGCCAGTCGTTCCTATGGCTACACCTTC
abundance: .; d_gene: .; v_gene: TRBV14; j_gene: TRBJ2-7; CDR3aa: CASSQGRSSYEQYF; CDR3nt: TGTGCCAGCAGCCAAGGCCGGAGCTCCTACGAGCAGTACTTC
abundance: .; d_gene: .; v_gene: TRBV4-2; j_gene: TRBJ2-3; CDR3aa: CASSQENTRTDTQYF; CDR3nt: TGTGCCAGCAGCCAAGAGAACACCCGCACAGATACGCAGTATTTT
abundance: few; d_gene: .; v_gene: TRBV18; j_gene: TRBJ2-2; CDR3aa: CASSPGQNTGELFF; CDR3nt: TGTGCCAGCTCACCGGGACAGAACACCGGGGAGCTGTTTTTT
abundance: .; d_gene: TRBD1; v_gene: TRBV11-2; j_gene: TRBJ1-1; CDR3aa: CASSFATGDGTEAFF; CDR3nt: TGTGCCAGCAGCTTCGCGACAGGGGACGGCACTGAAGCTTTCTTT
abundance: .; d_gene: .; v_gene: TRBV5-1; j_gene: TRBJ1-1; CDR3aa: CASSLMANTEAFF; CDR3nt: TGCGCCAGCAGCTTGATGGCGAACACTGAAGCTTTCTTT
abundance: once; d_gene: .; v_gene: TRBV19; j_gene: TRBJ2-1; CDR3aa: CASSNRIGQHNEQFF; CDR3nt: TGTGCCAGTAGTAATCGGATTGGACAGCACAATGAGCAGTTCTTC
abundance: .; d_gene: .; v_gene: TRBV27; j_gene: TRBJ1-1; CDR3aa: CASSYRGGVSAFF; CDR3nt: TGTGCCAGCAGTTATCGGGGGGGGGTTTCGGCTTTCTTT
abundance: .; d_gene: .; v_gene: TRBV19; j_gene: TRBJ1-6; CDR3aa: CATRGWRNNSPLHF; CDR3nt: TGTGCCACCCGAGGCTGGCGAAATAATTCACCCCTCCACTTT
abundance: .; d_gene: .; v_gene: TRBV7-3; j_gene: TRBJ1-1; CDR3aa: CASSFLTEAFF; CDR3nt: TGTGCCAGCAGCTTCTTAACTGAAGCTTTCTTT
abundance: .; d_gene: .; v_gene: TRBV15; j_gene: TRBJ1-4; CDR3aa: CATSRDRAVWGELFF; CDR3nt: TGTGCCACCAGCAGAGATCGGGCGGTCTGGGGGGAACTGTTTTTT